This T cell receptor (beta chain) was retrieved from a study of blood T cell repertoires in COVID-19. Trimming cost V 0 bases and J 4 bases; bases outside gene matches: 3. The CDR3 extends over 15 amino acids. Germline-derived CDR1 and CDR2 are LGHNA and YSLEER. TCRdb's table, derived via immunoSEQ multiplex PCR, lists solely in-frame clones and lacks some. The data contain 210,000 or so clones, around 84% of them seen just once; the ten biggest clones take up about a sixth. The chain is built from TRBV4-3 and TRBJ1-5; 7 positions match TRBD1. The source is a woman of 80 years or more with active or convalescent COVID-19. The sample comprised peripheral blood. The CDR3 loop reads CASSQDAGGNQPQHF. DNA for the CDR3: TGCGCCAGCAGCCAAGACGCAGGGGGAAATCAGCCCCAGCATTTT.